These 9 T cell receptor beta chains came from one sample sequenced in a study of beta chain features in type 1 diabetes. Study outcomes and limitations: Patients with Type 1 diabetes showed moderately but significantly shorter TCRB CDR3s in all four CD4+ subsets.

No antigen has been assigned to these receptors. Sequencing targeted expressed TCRB transcripts, as all isolated RNA had been reverse transcribed. Assay used: immunoSEQ multiplex PCR; TCRdb lists only in-frame clones, some missing. The table includes some 350,000 clones, 8.5% to 10% detected once. Sequenced: central memory CD4+ T cells from blood. Receptors were obtained from a man aged 25 to 40 with type 1 diabetes.

The gene calls are TRBV7-7 and TRBJ2-5; no reliable D call. There are 14 residues in the CDR3. With 1 base removed from V and 0 bases from J, the gap between germline ends came to 6 bases. The V gene's germline CDR1 is SSHAT and CDR2 FNYEAQ (reference sequence). In nucleotides, the CDR3 is TGTGCCAGCAGCTTAGATAACTACCAAGAGACCCAGTACTTC. It translates to CASSLDNYQETQYF. The entire variable domain, with the rest obtained from reference TRBV7-7 and TRBJ2-5, is as follows: GAGVSQSPRYKVTKRGQDVTLRCDPISSHATLYWYQQALGQGPEFLTYFNYEAQPDKSGLPSDRFSAERPEGSISTLTIQRTEQRDSAMYRCASSLDNYQETQYFGPGTRLLVL.

This clone was seen a handful of times. The J gene is TRBJ2-7, the V gene TRBV21-1; the table assigns TRBD1, which was not confirmed against the DNA. TRBV21-1 is deemed a pseudogene. The CDR3 runs 14 residues. The CDR3 DNA reads TGTGCCAGCAGACTCGGGGACAGCGACCACGAGCAGTACTTC. The encoded protein is CASRLGDSDHEQYF.

There are many counts of this clone. The CDR3: CASSRDRGPSTDTQYF. CDR3 nucleotide sequence: TGTGCCAGCAGCCGGGACAGGGGGCCTAGCACAGATACGCAGTATTTT. The V gene is TRBV7-9, the J gene TRBJ2-3; 12 bases agree with TRBD1. The germline gives CDR1 SEHNR, CDR2 FQNEAQ (reference sequence). V was pared by 5 bases and J by 0 bases, with 3 bases of the junction left unmatched. CDR3 length: 16 residues.

The chain uses TRBV4-1 and TRBJ1-5; D remains unclear. In germline, CDR1 is MGHRA, CDR2 YSYEKL. This CDR3 is 15 amino acids long. V shed 5 bases and J shed 0 bases, with 11 bases lying between them. CDR3: CASSSYKDSNQPQHF. CDR3 bases: TGCGCCAGCAGCTCTTATAAGGATAGCAATCAGCCCCAGCATTTT.

This clone was seen more than once but under ten times. The genes are TRBV30 and TRBJ2-5; 11 nucleotides line up with TRBD2. The last part of the DNA fits TRBJ2-7 better; the J call may be wrong. The CDR3 sequence is 17 residues long. CDR1 is GTSNPN and CDR2 is SVGIG in the germline V gene (reference sequence). CDR3 DNA: TGTGCCTCAAATCCGGGACTAGCGGCAGGGGGTTCCTACGAGCAGTACTTC. Its protein is CASNPGLAAGGSYEQYF.

The rearrangement joins TRBV29-1 to TRBJ2-3; D possibly corresponds to TRBD2 (5 bases). The CDR3 consists of 10 residues. Trimming stripped 8 bases from V and 5 bases from J, with 8 bases between. The germline CDR1 and CDR2 sequences are SQVTM and ANQGSEA. CDR3 sequence (DNA): TGCAGCCTCGGGGTAGATACGCAGTATTTT. Amino acid sequence: CSLGVDTQYF.

CDR3 protein: CASSYLAWVYTDTQYF. The CDR3 bases are TGTGCCAGCAGTTACTTAGCTTGGGTATACACAGATACGCAGTATTTT. The J gene is TRBJ2-3, the V gene TRBV6-6; no clear D gene. The CDR3 spans 16 residues. Trimming removed 1 base from V and 2 bases from J, with 13 bases in between. Germline CDR1 reads MNHNY; CDR2 reads SVGAGI (reference sequence).

This clone was found a few times. The CDR3 is CASSDYLGEQFF. The CDR3 bases are TGTGCCAGCAGTGACTATCTCGGTGAGCAGTTCTTC. The V call is TRBV6-4, the J call TRBJ2-1, with D unclear. Germline V CDR1 and CDR2: MRHNA, SNTAGT. V lost 1 base and J 9 bases, leaving 7 bases between the germline ends. The CDR3 is made up of 12 amino acids.

This clone has only a few counts. The V and J genes are TRBV9 and TRBJ1-3, with a possible D match to TRBD1 (5 bases). CDR1 is SGDLS and CDR2 is YYNGEE in the germline V gene. Trimming stripped 3 bases from V and 0 bases from J, with 10 bases between. The CDR3 consists of 15 residues. As DNA, the CDR3 is TGTGCCAGCAGCGCGGACGGACACTCTGGAAACACCATATATTTT. It encodes CASSADGHSGNTIYF.